These 20 T cell receptor beta chains share one sample of origin, sequenced in a study of cytomegalovirus exposure and HLA in healthy donors. Primers: 60 Vbeta forward and 13 Jbeta reverse. This table comes from immunoSEQ multiplex PCR, and its TCRdb copy is limited to in-frame clones, with some not included. The sample consists of 210,000 or so clones, approximately 82% of them appearing once. The sequenced material came from PBMCs. These receptors came from a woman aged 40-49 years in good health and CMV-seronegative.

The rearrangement links TRBV18 to TRBJ2-7; D may be TRBD2 (6 bases). Germline V gene data show CDR1 as KGHSH and CDR2 as LQKENI. V dropped 2 bases and J dropped 6 bases, with 11 bases sitting between them. This CDR3 comprises 13 residues. CDR3 protein: CASSPKEGAEQYF. CDR3 DNA sequence: TGTGCCAGCTCACCAAAGGAGGGAGCCGAGCAGTACTTC.

The chain uses TRBV30 and TRBJ1-3, with D unresolved. CDR1 is GTSNPN, CDR2 SVGIG, per germline (reference sequence). This CDR3 comprises 13 residues. V lost 5 bases and J lost 0, with 8 bases in between. CDR3 DNA sequence: TGTGCCTGGTCGAGGGACTCTGGAAACACCATATATTTT. As protein: CAWSRDSGNTIYF. The full variable domain, with the rest looked up from reference TRBV30 and TRBJ1-3, is SQTIHQWPATLVQPVGSPLSLECTVEGTSNPNLYWYRQAAGRGLQLLFYSVGIGQISSEVPQNLSASRPQDRQFILSSKKLLLSDSGFYLCAWSRDSGNTIYFGEGSWLTVV.

The rearrangement uses TRBV6-1 and TRBJ2-1, with 8 bases fitting TRBD2. Per the germline V gene, CDR1 is MNHNS and CDR2 is SASEGT. V trimming: 3 bases; J trimming: 9 bases; junction bases outside the gene matches: 10. This CDR3 has 15 amino acids. The DNA for the CDR3 is TGTGCCAGCAGTGACCGGGGGGGGCTAGGTATTGAGCAGTTCTTC. Translation gives CASSDRGGLGIEQFF.

This chain links TRBV7-9 with TRBJ2-5, with TRBD1 matching over 9 bases. The V and J ends lost 4 bases and 4 bases, in that order; junction bases with no gene match: 13. This CDR3 region has 17 residues. Germline V lookup: CDR1 SEHNR, CDR2 FQNEAQ (reference sequence). Here the CDR3 reads CASSSRDRAILRETQYF. The CDR3 DNA reads as TGTGCCAGCAGCTCACGGGACAGGGCAATCCTCAGAGAGACCCAGTACTTC. Full variable domain (outside the CDR3, taken from reference TRBV7-9 and TRBJ2-5): DTGVSQNPRHKITKRGQNVTFRCDPISEHNRLYWYRQTLGQGPEFLTYFQNEAQLEKSRLLSDRFSAERPKGSFSTLEIQRTEQGDSAMYLCASSSRDRAILRETQYFGPGTRLLVL.

The CDR3 region has the DNA TGTGCCAGCAGCAACCGGGGGACAGGGGACGAAAAACTGTTTTTT. Its translation: CASSNRGTGDEKLFF. The chain is built from TRBV16 and TRBJ1-4, with 10 bases fitting TRBD1. J was trimmed by 8 bases and V by 5 bases; bases with no gene match: 8. The CDR3 covers 15 residues. CDR1 KGHSY and CDR2 FQNENV come from the germline V gene. The full variable domain, in which reference TRBV16 and TRBJ1-4 provide the parts outside the CDR3, is GEEVAQTPKHLVRGEGQKAKLYCAPIKGHSYVFWYQQVLKNEFKFLISFQNENVFDETGMPKERFSAKCLPNSPCSLEIQATKLEDSAVYFCASSNRGTGDEKLFFGSGTQLSVL.

The chain is built from TRBV6-1 and TRBJ2-3; 9 nucleotides line up with TRBD1. CDR1 is MNHNS, CDR2 SASEGT, per germline. The CDR3 contains 15 residues. The trim removed 4 bases at V and 2 bases at J, leaving 4 bases unmatched. CDR3 sequence: CASSARDRATDTQYF. CDR3 nucleotides: TGTGCCAGCAGTGCCCGGGACAGGGCCACAGATACGCAGTATTTT.

The V call is TRBV7-2, the J call TRBJ2-2, with 12 bases lining up with TRBD2. The CDR3 is 18 amino acids. J was trimmed by 3 bases and V by 6 bases; bases with no gene match: 11. Per germline, CDR1 SGHTA and CDR2 FQGNSA. The CDR3 loop is CASRGFLAGGPYTGELFF. CDR3 sequence (DNA): TGTGCCAGCAGAGGGTTTCTAGCGGGGGGGCCTTACACCGGGGAGCTGTTTTTT.

The J gene is TRBJ1-1, the V gene TRBV7-9; 9 bases fit TRBD1. V gave up 5 bases and J gave up 2 bases; unmatched junction bases: 3. The CDR3 contains 14 residues. Germline-derived CDR1 and CDR2 are SEHNR and FQNEAQ (reference sequence). The CDR3 is CASSRQGENTEAFF. CDR3 DNA sequence: TGTGCCAGCAGCCGACAGGGGGAAAACACTGAAGCTTTCTTT.

The chain combines TRBV28 with TRBJ1-6; D might be TRBD1 (6 bases). The V gene lost 7 bases and the J gene lost 2 bases, with 12 bases spanning the gap. Germline V gene data show CDR1 as MDHEN and CDR2 as SYDVKM. The CDR3 has 15 residues. CDR3 sequence reads: CASNLQGTYNSPLHF. As DNA, the CDR3 is TGTGCCAGCAACCTACAGGGCACCTATAATTCACCCCTCCACTTT.

V usage is TRBV7-9 and J usage is TRBJ1-2; D may be TRBD1 (6 bases). CDR3 length: 13 amino acids. The V end lost 11 bases, the J end lost 0 bases, and 13 bases lay between the germline ends. Germline V CDR1 and CDR2: SEHNR, FQNEAQ (reference sequence). CDR3 residues: CAGTGTPNYGYTF. The DNA for the CDR3 is TGTGCCGGTACCGGGACACCTAACTATGGCTACACCTTC.

This chain links TRBV10-3 with TRBJ2-3; a weak D match, TRBD2 (7 bases). The V gene lost 4 bases and the J gene lost 2 bases, with 13 bases spanning the gap. The length of the CDR3 is 15 residues. The germline V gene has CDR1 ENHRY and CDR2 SYGVKD. As DNA, the CDR3 is TGTGCCATCAGTGGTAGGGGGGGGAACACAGATACGCAGTATTTT. Encoded protein: CAISGRGGNTDTQYF.

The chain is built from TRBV20-1 and TRBJ2-1; D call uncertain. Germline CDR1 and CDR2: DFQATT and SNEGSKA (reference sequence). Between the trimmed V and J ends, which lost 7 bases and 6 bases, there was a span of 10 bases. This CDR3 has 11 amino acids. CDR3 amino acids: CSVSRSNEQFF. The CDR3, as DNA: TGCAGTGTTAGCCGTTCCAATGAGCAGTTCTTC.

V is TRBV4-3 and J is TRBJ2-7, with a tentative D call TRBD1 (6 bases). Germline V gene data show CDR1 as LGHNA and CDR2 as YSLEER. This CDR3 spans 13 amino acids. V lost 4 bases, J lost 2 bases, and 9 bases lay in between. CDR3 residues: CASSRGQPYEQYF. The CDR3, as DNA: TGCGCCAGCAGCCGAGGACAGCCCTACGAGCAGTACTTC.

This clone was detected a few times. The chain recombines TRBV2 with TRBJ2-3, with 10 bases lining up with TRBD1. V lost 6 bases to trimming and J lost 3 bases; unmatched junction nucleotides: 6. Germline V lookup: CDR1 SNHLY, CDR2 FYNNEI. This CDR3 spans 15 amino acids. CDR3 DNA sequence: TGTGCCAGCAGCAGGGGACAGGGGCGAACAGATACGCAGTATTTT. Protein product: CASSRGQGRTDTQYF.

This clone was counted once. V is TRBV7-8 and J is TRBJ1-5; TRBD1 matches at 8 bases. Per the germline V gene, CDR1 is SGHVS and CDR2 is FQNEAQ. The V gene end was trimmed by 0 bases and the J gene end by 7 bases; junction bases not matched to a gene: 11. The length of the CDR3 is 17 residues. CDR3 residues: CASSLAAGQVLGQPQHF. The CDR3, as DNA: TGTGCCAGCAGCTTAGCCGCGGGACAGGTGCTGGGGCAGCCCCAGCATTTT.

The chain couples TRBV7-2 to TRBJ1-4, with D perhaps TRBD1 (5 bases). V dropped 1 base and J dropped 10 bases, with 16 bases sitting between them. CDR1 is SGHTA, CDR2 FQGNSA, per germline. This CDR3 has 15 residues. The CDR3 region is CASSLGGSGRGKLFF. CDR3 bases: TGTGCCAGCAGCTTAGGGGGCAGTGGAAGGGGAAAACTGTTTTTT.

This clone was observed a handful of times. This chain joins TRBV6-5 and TRBJ1-1; D gene ambiguous. Germline V CDR1 and CDR2: MNHEY, SVGAGI. CDR3 length: 14 amino acids. Trimming stripped 0 bases from V and 6 bases from J, with 11 bases between. CDR3 protein: CASSYSTPRAEAFF. CDR3 nucleotides: TGTGCCAGCAGTTACTCGACGCCACGGGCTGAAGCTTTCTTT.

The V and J genes are TRBV7-2 and TRBJ2-3; TRBD1 agrees at 8 bases. This CDR3 is 17 amino acids long. Germline V lookup: CDR1 SGHTA, CDR2 FQGNSA. V lost 5 bases and J lost 4; bases outside the gene matches: 14. The CDR3 spells CASSPTRDRLFSDTQYF. CDR3 nucleotides: TGTGCCAGCAGCCCTACCCGGGACAGGTTATTTTCAGATACGCAGTATTTT.

The chain employs TRBV6-1 and TRBJ2-7; 9 nucleotides match TRBD1. J lost 2 bases, V lost 7 bases, and 9 bases had no gene match. The length of the CDR3 is 15 residues. From germline, CDR1 is MNHNS and CDR2 SASEGT. CDR3 sequence: CASNLDGQGPYEQYF. The CDR3 DNA reads as TGTGCCAGCAATCTCGACGGACAGGGGCCCTACGAGCAGTACTTC.

The DNA for the CDR3 is TGTGCCAGCAGACAGACGGGACAGGGGGCCTACGAGCAGTACTTC. Translation: CASRQTGQGAYEQYF. The V and J genes are TRBV28 and TRBJ2-7, with 11 positions matching TRBD1. CDR3 size: 15 residues. Germline CDR1 reads MDHEN; CDR2 reads SYDVKM. The ends lost 6 bases at V and 2 bases at J; junction bases unmatched: 6.